This TCR beta chain appears in the sequencing data of a study of blood T cell repertoires in COVID-19. Overall study context: The samples span acute and convalescent COVID-19 from the United States, Italy and Spain. Sample material is recorded as cDNA or gDNA derived from T cells, B-cell-depleted T cells, or PBMCs.

Libraries were prepared by immunoSEQ multiplex PCR; TCRdb keeps only in-frame clonotypes and omits some of them. The table has about 480,000 clones, around 87% seen once; the top ten hold 1.5% to 2%. The germline CDR1 and CDR2 sequences are SGHRS and YFSETQ. V lost 4 bases and J lost 6; bases outside the gene matches: 17. This CDR3 contains 20 residues. Participant-given clinical history determined each cohort assignment. Resolution of symptoms, clearance, or two negative PCRs was present in recovered Cohort 3 donors. The TCR was taken from a woman between 40 and 55 years old who had recovered from COVID-19. Sequenced input: PBMCs or T cells enriched from blood (not recorded which). This chain connects TRBV5-1 to TRBJ2-2; TRBD2 matches 14 bases. The CDR3 DNA is TGCGCCAGCAGCCCAATGACTAGCGGGAGGGCCAATGGGTCCCCCGGGGAGCTGTTTTTT. Amino acids: CASSPMTSGRANGSPGELFF.